This TCR beta chain was observed in a study of T cell repertoires in cytomegalovirus infection. TCRdb processed the reads anew with MiXCR; each CDR3 protein has one entry. The table shows about 83,000 distinct CDR3 sequences, with around 32% occurring only once. The junction had 2 bases not matched to a gene; V was cut back by 3 bases and J by 2 bases. CDR1 SNHLY and CDR2 FYNNEI come from the germline V gene. The CDR3 is 14 residues long. On this clonotype: Its antigen remains unidentified.

The sample was CD8+ T cells from cultured PBMCs, taken from culture after CMV antigen stimulation. The chain employs TRBV2 and TRBJ2-7, with 9 bases matching TRBD1. This TCR was recovered from a human donor in good health (CMV status not recorded). Some clones in this sample may be carry-over from other donors' samples. The CDR3 sequence: CASSDGTGTYEQYF. As DNA, the CDR3 is TGTGCCAGCAGTGATGGGACAGGGACCTACGAGCAGTACTTC. Drawing the rest from reference TRBV2 and TRBJ2-7, the complete variable domain is EPEVTQTPSHQVTQMGQEVILRCVPISNHLYFYWYRQILGQKVEFLVSFYNNEISEKSEIFDDQFSVERPDGSNFTLKIRSTKLEDSAMYFCASSDGTGTYEQYFGPGTRLTVT.